Listed here are 11 T cell receptor beta chains from one sample, sequenced in a study of blood T cell repertoires in COVID-19. The repertoire was sequenced with immunoSEQ multiplex PCR; TCRdb's copy has only in-frame clones and lacks some. Of around 230,000 clones listed, more than 75% were seen once; the top ten hold under 15%. The sample comprised peripheral blood. Receptor source: a woman aged 55-69 years with active or convalescent COVID-19.

This rearrangement joins TRBV18 to TRBJ1-2; 11 positions agree with TRBD1. The CDR3 spans 15 residues. V trimming: 4 bases; J trimming: 7 bases; junction bases outside the gene matches: 8. Germline V gene lookup returns CDR1 KGHSH and CDR2 LQKENI. Here the CDR3 reads CASSRGQGVRSGYTF. Written as DNA, the CDR3 is TGTGCCAGCTCACGGGGACAGGGGGTTCGGAGTGGCTACACCTTC.

The CDR3 is CASSSLAGGTGELFF. CDR3 nucleotides: TGTGCCAGCAGCTCACTAGCGGGGGGAACCGGGGAGCTGTTTTTT. The gene calls are TRBV7-2 and TRBJ2-2, with 12 bases fitting TRBD2. CDR1 is SGHTA and CDR2 is FQGNSA in the germline V gene. The V and J ends lost 4 bases and 5 bases, in that order; junction bases with no gene match: 2. This CDR3 comprises 15 residues.

This chain uses TRBV2 with TRBJ2-5; 12 bases align to TRBD2. J lost 4 bases, V lost 7 bases, and 7 bases had no gene match. Germline CDR1 reads SNHLY; CDR2 reads FYNNEI. This CDR3 region has 15 residues. The CDR3 loop is CASIGLAGRGETQYF. CDR3 nucleotide sequence: TGTGCCAGCATAGGACTAGCGGGGCGGGGAGAGACCCAGTACTTC.

This chain joins TRBV4-3 and TRBJ1-4; D is perhaps TRBD1 (5 bases). The CDR3 extends over 16 amino acids. With 1 base removed from V and 4 bases from J, the gap between germline ends came to 13 bases. Germline CDR1 and CDR2: LGHNA and YSLEER. The chain's CDR3 is CASSQGKGLLNEKLFF. In nucleotides, the CDR3 is TGCGCCAGCAGCCAAGGAAAGGGACTACTTAATGAAAAACTGTTTTTT.

This chain's CDR3 is CASRSGTASSYEQYF. The CDR3 nucleotides are TGTGCCAGCAGGTCCGGGACAGCAAGCTCCTACGAGCAGTACTTC. The chain combines TRBV28 with TRBJ2-7; 7 bases are a match to TRBD1. Trimming took 6 bases from V and 0 from J; bases not matched to a gene: 8. The germline V gene has CDR1 MDHEN and CDR2 SYDVKM. The CDR3 loop spans 15 amino acids.

This chain joins TRBV7-8 and TRBJ1-5; 7 nucleotides match TRBD1. The CDR3 runs to 17 residues. The V gene's germline CDR1 is SGHVS and CDR2 FQNEAQ. Trimming took 5 bases from V and 3 from J; bases not matched to a gene: 13. CDR3 amino acids: CASSPRTGGTYNQPQHF. The CDR3 region has the DNA TGTGCCAGCAGCCCGAGGACAGGCGGAACCTACAATCAGCCCCAGCATTTT.

This clone was found once. This chain links TRBV7-9 with TRBJ2-1; tentative D call: TRBD2 (7 bases). The germline V gene has CDR1 SEHNR and CDR2 FQNEAQ (reference sequence). The CDR3 runs to 13 residues. The ends were cut back, 8 bases at V and 7 bases at J, with 15 bases in the middle. CDR3 sequence reads: CASRGARKNEQFF. The CDR3 region has the DNA TGTGCCAGCCGGGGGGCGCGGAAAAATGAGCAGTTCTTC.

The gene calls are TRBV30 and TRBJ1-1; no clear D gene. Germline lookup yields CDR1 GTSNPN and CDR2 SVGIG (reference sequence). Trimming took off 3 bases at V and 5 bases at J, with 13 bases between the two ends. The CDR3 spans 13 residues. The chain's CDR3 is CAWSLGLRTEAFF. CDR3 sequence (DNA): TGTGCCTGGAGCTTGGGTCTGAGGACTGAAGCTTTCTTT.

J is TRBJ2-5 and V is TRBV7-2, with a weak D call TRBD2 (5 bases). The germline V gene encodes CDR1 SGHTA and CDR2 FQGNSA. The CDR3 consists of 14 residues. V lost 1 base, J lost 5 bases, and 11 bases lay in between. The CDR3 nucleotides read TGTGCCAGCAGCTTAGGTCCTAGCAGCGAGACCCAGTACTTC. Protein: CASSLGPSSETQYF. Together with reference TRBV7-2 and TRBJ2-5, the CDR3 gives the full variable domain: GAGVSQSPSNKVTEKGKDVELRCDPISGHTALYWYRQSLGQGLEFLIYFQGNSAPDKSGLPSDRFSAERTGGSVSTLTIQRTQQEDSAVYLCASSLGPSSETQYFGPGTRLLVL.

The chain is built from TRBV7-2 and TRBJ2-7; TRBD2 matches at 7 bases. This CDR3 is built from 15 residues. Looked up from germline, CDR1 is SGHTA and CDR2 is FQGNSA. V shed 5 bases, J shed 0 bases, and the junction held 7 bases outside the gene matches. Written as DNA, the CDR3 is TGTGCCAGCAGCCATAGGACGGGAGGCTCCTACGAGCAGTACTTC. This sequence encodes CASSHRTGGSYEQYF.

The chain links TRBV12-2 to TRBJ1-4. TRBV12-2 is recorded as a pseudogene. There are 15 residues in the CDR3. The CDR3 region is CASRLVGGVNEKLFF. CDR3 nucleotide sequence: TGTGCAAGTCGCTTAGTCGGGGGGGTTAATGAAAAACTGTTTTTT.